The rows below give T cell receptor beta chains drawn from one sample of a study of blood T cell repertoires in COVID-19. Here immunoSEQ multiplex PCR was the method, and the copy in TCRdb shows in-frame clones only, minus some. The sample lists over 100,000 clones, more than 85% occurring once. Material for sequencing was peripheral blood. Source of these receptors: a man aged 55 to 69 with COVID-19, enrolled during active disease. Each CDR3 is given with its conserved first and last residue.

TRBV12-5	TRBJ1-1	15	CASGGQGLRNTEAFF
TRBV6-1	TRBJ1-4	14	CASSEFGGNEKLFF
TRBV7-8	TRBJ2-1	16	CASSLVSSGGLYEQFF
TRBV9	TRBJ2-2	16	CASSSRLAGDTGELFF
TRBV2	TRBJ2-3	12	CASSEILDTQYF
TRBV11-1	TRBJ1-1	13	CASSLGVNTEAFF
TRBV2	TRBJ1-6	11	CATATGAPLHF
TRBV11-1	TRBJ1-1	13	CASSRGTGFEAFF
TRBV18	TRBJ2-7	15	CASSPPGGYSYEQYF
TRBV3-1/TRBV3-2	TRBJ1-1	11	CASSTRAEAFF
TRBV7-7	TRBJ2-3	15	CASSLNVASTDTQYF
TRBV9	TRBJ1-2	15	CASSTRQGGGDGYTF
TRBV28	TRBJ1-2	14	CASSLLGTAIGYTF
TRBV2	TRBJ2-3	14	CASRADPGTDTQYF
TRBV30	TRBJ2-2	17	CAWSGRGLRGNTGELFF
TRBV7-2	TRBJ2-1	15	CASSPTSGGENEQFF
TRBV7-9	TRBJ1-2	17	CASSLEAARQGVDGYTF
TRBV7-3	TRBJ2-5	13	CASSLATQETQYF
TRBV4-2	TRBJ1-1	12	CASSQDPYQAFF
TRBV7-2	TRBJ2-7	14	CASSLSGGFDEQYF
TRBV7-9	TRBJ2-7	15	CASSSGGGANYEQYF
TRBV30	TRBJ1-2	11	CAWKFKGVNTF
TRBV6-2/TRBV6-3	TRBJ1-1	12	CASSRGGTEAFF
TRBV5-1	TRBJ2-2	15	CASSFPGQTHGELFF
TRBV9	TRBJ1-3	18	CASSVAPVSGVEGNTIYF
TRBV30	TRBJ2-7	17	CAWSTERTPETTYEQYF
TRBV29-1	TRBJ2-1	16	CNAMGPGLASYNEQFF
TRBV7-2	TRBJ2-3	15	CASSFFSGGTDTQYF
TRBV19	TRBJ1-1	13	CASNDRGHTEAFF
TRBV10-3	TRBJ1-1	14	CAITKTGENTEAFF
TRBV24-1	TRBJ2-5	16	CATSDRSGGGKETQYF
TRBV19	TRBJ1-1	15	CASSIIGQGANEAFF
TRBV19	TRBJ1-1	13	CASSILGGTEAFF
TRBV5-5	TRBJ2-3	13	CVSALAGTDTQYF
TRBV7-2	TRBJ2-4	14	CASSFGTKKNIQYF
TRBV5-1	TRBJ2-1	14	CASSLRGAYNEQFF
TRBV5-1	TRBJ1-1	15	CASSRSDSINTEAFF
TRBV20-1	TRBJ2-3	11	CSAVGGDTQYF
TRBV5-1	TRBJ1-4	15	CASKGQSTTNEKLFF
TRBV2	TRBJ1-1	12	CASRTGSTEAFF
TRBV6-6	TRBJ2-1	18	CASSPLAPSGGWYNEQFF
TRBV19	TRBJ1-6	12	CASSARNSPLHF
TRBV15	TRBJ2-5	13	CASSKDSQETQYF
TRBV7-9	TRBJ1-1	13	CASSPRTGLEAFF
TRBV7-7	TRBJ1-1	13	CASSYNRDTEAFF
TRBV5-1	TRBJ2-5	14	CASSPGGIQETQYF
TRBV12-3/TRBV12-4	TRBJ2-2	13	CAGRGANTGELFF
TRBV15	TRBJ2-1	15	CATSRTGTGGDEQFF
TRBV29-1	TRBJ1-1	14	CSAGGGGSNTEAFF
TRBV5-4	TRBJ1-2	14	CASSLQGAHYGYTF
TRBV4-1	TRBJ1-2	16	CASSQVPTGSDYGYTF
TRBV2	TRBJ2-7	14	CASSELDSSYEQYF
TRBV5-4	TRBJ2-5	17	CASSPSGGAGGQETQYF
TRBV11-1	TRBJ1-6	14	CASSLRAANSPLHF